This entry features one TCR beta chain sequence. Antigen unknown. The record originates from a study of CD8+ T cells in alopecia areata. Findings and limits, study-wide: Scalp samples also yield sequences of resident alphabeta T cells from normal skin.

Extracted RNA was reverse transcribed into cDNA, the sequencing template. The table came from immunoSEQ multiplex PCR; TCRdb's copy has only in-frame clones and leaves some out. The table shows approximately 89,000 clones, with roughly half occurring only once. V trimming: 6 bases; J trimming: 4 bases; junction bases outside the gene matches: 7. CDR3 length: 14 amino acids. Germline assignment: CDR1 MDHEN and CDR2 SYDVKM. The V call is TRBV28, the J call TRBJ2-5; 8 positions match TRBD2. The TCR was taken from a human donor with alopecia areata. Sequences were obtained from NKG2D-high CD8+ T cells sorted from blood. The CDR3 protein is CASSWAGGGETQYF. The CDR3 nucleotides read TGTGCCAGCAGCTGGGCGGGGGGTGGAGAGACCCAGTACTTC.